Included here is one TCR beta chain sequence, with context. This record comes from a study of shared clonotypes between healthy human individuals. The overall study: Aged between 18 and 49, the donors were two women and three men.

Per the germline V gene, CDR1 is SGHRS and CDR2 is YFSETQ. The V gene end was trimmed by 5 bases and the J gene end by 5 bases; junction bases not matched to a gene: 7. This CDR3 comprises 13 residues. Clones were sequenced by immunoSEQ multiplex PCR, and TCRdb holds only the in-frame ones, with some missing. The table includes 2 million to 2.5 million clones, under 97% detected once. The receptor was derived from a man between 18 and 29 years old in good health. The chain recombines TRBV5-1 with TRBJ2-7; 7 positions match TRBD1. The sample was naive CD4+ T cells sorted from blood. Subset indicated: CD45RA+ positively selected. CDR3 sequence reads: CASSQGVGNEQYF. DNA of the CDR3: TGCGCCAGCAGTCAGGGGGTAGGGAACGAGCAGTACTTC.